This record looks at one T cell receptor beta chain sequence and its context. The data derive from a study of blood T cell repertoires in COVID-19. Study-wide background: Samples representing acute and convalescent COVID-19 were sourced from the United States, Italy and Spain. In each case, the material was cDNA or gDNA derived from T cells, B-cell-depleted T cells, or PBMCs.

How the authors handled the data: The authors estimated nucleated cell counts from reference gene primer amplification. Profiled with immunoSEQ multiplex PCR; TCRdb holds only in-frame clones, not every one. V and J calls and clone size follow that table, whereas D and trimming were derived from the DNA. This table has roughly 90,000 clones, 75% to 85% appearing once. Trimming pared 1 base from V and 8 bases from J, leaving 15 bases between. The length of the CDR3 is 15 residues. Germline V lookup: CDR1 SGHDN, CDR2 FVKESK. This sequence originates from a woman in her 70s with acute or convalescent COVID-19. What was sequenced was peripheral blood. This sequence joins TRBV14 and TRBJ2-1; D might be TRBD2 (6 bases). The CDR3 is CASSQGLTGVDEQFF. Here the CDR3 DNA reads TGTGCCAGCAGCCAAGGTCTAACGGGAGTCGATGAGCAGTTCTTC.